Each of the 26 T cell receptor beta chains below was sequenced from the same sample in a study of cytomegalovirus exposure and HLA in healthy donors. In the PCR, 60 Vbeta and 13 Jbeta primers were used. TCRdb's copy holds only in-frame clones and misses some; the assay was immunoSEQ multiplex PCR. In total, the table holds 70,000 to 85,000 clones. The sequenced material came from PBMCs. Receptor source: a female donor in good health and CMV-seropositive.

The V call is TRBV5-1, the J call TRBJ1-2; 8 nucleotides match TRBD1. CDR1 is SGHRS, CDR2 YFSETQ, per germline. CDR3 size: 16 residues. The junction had 12 bases not matched to a gene; V was cut back by 6 bases and J by 2 bases. The CDR3 sequence is CASTPEGTGGNYGYTF. In DNA, the CDR3 is TGCGCCAGCACCCCGGAAGGAACAGGGGGAAACTATGGCTACACCTTC.

The CDR3 DNA follows: TGTGCCAGCAGCTTAGGGGGGCTGGGGCAGTACTTC. Residues: CASSLGGLGQYF. J is TRBJ2-7 and V is TRBV7-9; perhaps TRBD1 as D (6 bases). Germline V CDR1 and CDR2: SEHNR, FQNEAQ (reference sequence). The CDR3 spans 12 residues. The V end lost 1 base, the J end lost 9 bases, and 10 bases lay between the germline ends. The full variable domain, with the rest looked up from reference TRBV7-9 and TRBJ2-7, is DTGVSQNPRHKITKRGQNVTFRCDPISEHNRLYWYRQTLGQGPEFLTYFQNEAQLEKSRLLSDRFSAERPKGSFSTLEIQRTEQGDSAMYLCASSLGGLGQYFGPGTRLTVT.

The chain carries TRBV29-1 and TRBJ2-1; 7 nucleotides agree with TRBD1. This CDR3 spans 13 amino acids. The V segment lost 7 bases and the J segment 5 bases; nucleotides outside the gene matches: 8. CDR1 is SQVTM and CDR2 is ANQGSEA in the germline V gene. DNA for the CDR3: TGCAGCGCGCAGGGGGACGGGGACAATGAGCAGTTCTTC. Its translation: CSAQGDGDNEQFF.

The chain has TRBV5-1 and TRBJ2-2; D is perhaps TRBD1 (6 bases). Per the germline V gene, CDR1 is SGHRS and CDR2 is YFSETQ. This CDR3 region has 15 residues. V lost 4 bases to trimming and J lost 1 base, with 11 bases between them. The CDR3 DNA reads TGCGCCAGCAGCCCCCAGACAGGGAACACCGGGGAGCTGTTTTTT. Encoded protein: CASSPQTGNTGELFF.

V and J are TRBV6-1 and TRBJ2-5; 7 bases line up with TRBD2. V trimming: 5 bases; J trimming: 1 base; junction bases outside the gene matches: 4. The germline V gene has CDR1 MNHNS and CDR2 SASEGT. The CDR3 totals 14 residues. The CDR3 protein is CASSKREGQETQYF. DNA for the CDR3: TGTGCCAGCAGTAAAAGGGAGGGCCAAGAGACCCAGTACTTC.

The chain recombines TRBV23-1 with TRBJ1-1; 8 bases are a match to TRBD1. TRBV23-1 is labeled an ORF, and its function is uncertain. V was clipped by 4 bases and J by 7 bases; unmatched bases: 2. The CDR3 sequence is 12 residues long. CDR3 nucleotide sequence: TGCGCCAGCAGTCCTGGACAGGGTGAAGCTTTCTTT. It yields the protein CASSPGQGEAFF.

V usage is TRBV7-6 and J usage is TRBJ2-7; D is ambiguous. Germline assignment: CDR1 SGHVS and CDR2 FNYEAQ. This CDR3 region has 15 residues. V lost 2 bases and J 5 bases, leaving 16 bases between the germline ends. CDR3 nucleotide sequence: TGTGCCAGCAGCTTAAACTCCAGGTTAAGGAACGAGCAGTACTTC. Translated, it gives CASSLNSRLRNEQYF.

This chain connects TRBV5-5 to TRBJ2-1, with TRBD2 matching over 9 bases. The germline V gene has CDR1 SGHKS and CDR2 YYEKEE (reference sequence). This CDR3 region has 16 residues. Trimming at V came to 0 bases and at J to 4 bases, leaving 5 bases not matched to a gene. CDR3 DNA sequence: TGTGCCAGCAGCTTGGATGGACTAGCGCGATACAATGAGCAGTTCTTC. It is translated as CASSLDGLARYNEQFF.

V is TRBV4-3 and J is TRBJ1-2, with 7 bases lining up with TRBD1. The CDR3 sequence is 15 residues long. J lost 2 bases, V lost 4 bases, and 7 bases had no gene match. Germline lookup yields CDR1 LGHNA and CDR2 YSLEER. The CDR3 reads CASSPTGANNYGYTF. The CDR3 DNA sequence: TGCGCCAGCAGCCCAACAGGGGCCAACAACTATGGCTACACCTTC.

This chain joins TRBV5-1 and TRBJ1-1, with a possible D match to TRBD1 (5 bases). Germline V gene lookup returns CDR1 SGHRS and CDR2 YFSETQ. The CDR3 spans 15 residues. V was trimmed by 0 bases and J by 1 base, leaving 10 bases between them. CDR3 loop: CASSLAGHRNTEAFF. The CDR3 DNA is TGCGCCAGCAGCTTGGCCGGACACCGGAACACTGAAGCTTTCTTT.

The CDR3 bases are TGTGCCAGCAGCGTTAGTCGGGGTAAGGGAGTCGAGCAGTTCTTC. It yields the protein CASSVSRGKGVEQFF. V usage is TRBV7-8 and J usage is TRBJ2-1; possibly TRBD2 for D (5 bases). The CDR3 covers 15 residues. Deletions cut 5 bases from V and 10 bases from J, with 21 bases between. The germline gives CDR1 SGHVS, CDR2 FQNEAQ. The variable domain in full, with the rest retrieved from reference TRBV7-8 and TRBJ2-1, is GAGVSQSPRYKVAKRGQDVALRCDPISGHVSLFWYQQALGQGPEFLTYFQNEAQLDKSGLPSDRFFAERPEGSVSTLKIQRTQQEDSAVYLCASSVSRGKGVEQFFGPGTRLTVL.

V and J are TRBV19 and TRBJ2-5; 8 bases match TRBD2. Germline assignment: CDR1 LNHDA and CDR2 SQIVND (reference sequence). The CDR3 runs to 15 residues. Trimming cost V 4 bases and J 0 bases; bases outside gene matches: 4. The CDR3, as DNA: TGTGCCAGTAGTAGCGGGGGGCAGTACCAAGAGACCCAGTACTTC. Translating it yields CASSSGGQYQETQYF.

This chain joins TRBV10-2 and TRBJ1-2; no firm D call. With 0 bases removed from V and 5 bases from J, the gap between germline ends came to 19 bases. The CDR3 is 17 residues long. Germline CDR1 reads WSHSY; CDR2 reads SAAADI. In DNA form, the CDR3 reads TGCGCCAGCAGTGAGTCGAAATCCGGAGGTGGCGGGTATGGCTACACCTTC. Amino acid sequence: CASSESKSGGGGYGYTF.

The genes are TRBV7-9 and TRBJ1-2; 7 bases agree with TRBD1. Trimming took 6 bases from V and 3 from J; bases not matched to a gene: 13. This CDR3 is 16 amino acids long. The germline V gene encodes CDR1 SEHNR and CDR2 FQNEAQ (reference sequence). The CDR3, as DNA: TGTGCCAGCAGAAGCACCGACAGGGACGGGTACTATGGCTACACCTTC. The encoded protein is CASRSTDRDGYYGYTF.

The rearrangement joins TRBV18 to TRBJ2-7; 7 bases are a match to TRBD1. The junction had 8 bases not matched to a gene; V was cut back by 4 bases and J by 2 bases. Germline CDR1 is KGHSH and CDR2 is LQKENI. This CDR3 contains 15 residues. This chain's CDR3 is CASSRDRGSPYEQYF. As DNA, the CDR3 is TGTGCCAGCTCACGGGACAGAGGGTCGCCCTACGAGCAGTACTTC.

The chain is built from TRBV4-1 and TRBJ1-4; D gene uncertain. Per the germline V gene, CDR1 is MGHRA and CDR2 is YSYEKL. V was pared by 1 base and J by 5 bases, with 8 bases between. CDR3 length equals 14 residues. The DNA for the CDR3 is TGCGCCAGCAGCCAAGGGCAGGAAAATGAAAAACTGTTTTTT. As protein: CASSQGQENEKLFF.

The rearrangement joins TRBV5-1 to TRBJ1-6; 10 bases fit TRBD1. From germline, CDR1 is SGHRS and CDR2 YFSETQ. Trimming removed 4 bases from V and 10 bases from J; junction bases left unmatched: 11. The CDR3 runs to 16 residues. Here the CDR3 DNA reads TGCGCCAGCAGCGGGGGACAGGGGAGAGAGTACTCACCCCTCCACTTT. This codes for CASSGGQGREYSPLHF.

V is TRBV27 and J is TRBJ1-2, with 7 bases that match TRBD1. The CDR3 is 14 residues long. V was clipped by 6 bases and J by 6 bases; unmatched bases: 10. The germline V gene has CDR1 MNHEY and CDR2 SMNVEV (reference sequence). This chain's CDR3 is CASRYRGEKDGYTF. CDR3 coding DNA: TGTGCCAGCAGATACAGGGGAGAGAAGGATGGCTACACCTTC.

The CDR3 loop reads CASSLAGGLETQYF. CDR3 sequence (DNA): TGCGCCAGCAGCTTAGCGGGGGGGCTTGAGACCCAGTACTTC. The V call is TRBV5-1, the J call TRBJ2-5; 10 bases fit TRBD2. The CDR3 is 14 residues long. V lost 2 bases to trimming and J lost 5 bases; unmatched junction nucleotides: 3. CDR1 SGHRS and CDR2 YFSETQ come from the germline V gene.

V and J are TRBV7-2 and TRBJ2-5; the match to TRBD1 covers 10 bases. Trimming took 3 bases from V and 0 from J; bases not matched to a gene: 4. The CDR3 extends over 16 amino acids. The V gene's germline CDR1 is SGHTA and CDR2 FQGNSA. CDR3 protein: CASSLGTGANQETQYF. In DNA form, the CDR3 reads TGTGCCAGCAGCTTGGGGACAGGGGCGAACCAAGAGACCCAGTACTTC.

V and J are TRBV5-4 and TRBJ2-1; the D gene is possibly TRBD2 (6 bases). The V gene lost 4 bases and the J gene lost 0 bases, with 14 bases spanning the gap. The CDR3 contains 16 residues. Germline CDR1 is SGHNT and CDR2 is YYREEE (reference sequence). This chain's CDR3 is CASSPLGGSSYNEQFF. The CDR3 DNA is TGTGCCAGCAGCCCCCTGGGGGGTAGCTCCTACAATGAGCAGTTCTTC.

The chain has TRBV2 and TRBJ1-2, with D possibly being TRBD1 (6 bases). The germline V and J ends were trimmed by 1 base and 5 bases, with 11 bases remaining between them. Germline loops: CDR1 SNHLY, CDR2 FYNNEI. This CDR3 spans 14 amino acids. CDR3 residues: CASSEGTAYYGYTF. The DNA for the CDR3 is TGTGCCAGCAGTGAAGGGACAGCGTATTATGGCTACACCTTC.

The chain has TRBV29-1 and TRBJ1-1; weak D call: TRBD1 (5 bases). This CDR3 comprises 14 residues. CDR1 and CDR2 (germline): SQVTM, ANQGSEA. V was shortened by 7 bases and J by 0 bases, with 15 bases between the two germline ends. The CDR3: CSAALDNLNTEAFF. The CDR3 coding sequence is TGCAGCGCCGCCTTGGACAATCTGAACACTGAAGCTTTCTTT.

The chain carries TRBV5-1 and TRBJ2-7, with no clear D. The CDR3 length is 13 residues. CDR1 SGHRS and CDR2 YFSETQ come from the germline V gene. V was clipped by 1 base and J by 0 bases, with 5 bases between them. The CDR3 spells CASSLRSSYEQYF. The CDR3 nucleotides are TGCGCCAGCAGCTTGAGGAGCTCCTACGAGCAGTACTTC.

The rearrangement links TRBV5-4 to TRBJ2-7, with 13 bases fitting TRBD2. This CDR3 comprises 17 residues. Per the germline V gene, CDR1 is SGHNT and CDR2 is YYREEE (reference sequence). Losses at the gene ends were 4 bases for V and 2 bases for J; bases not matched to a gene: 9. DNA for the CDR3: TGTGCCAGCAGCCCTACTAGCGGGGGGGCCGTCCCCTACGAGCAGTACTTC. It codes for CASSPTSGGAVPYEQYF.

This chain links TRBV28 with TRBJ2-7; perhaps TRBD1 as D (6 bases). V lost 6 bases and J 6 bases, leaving 15 bases between the germline ends. The length of the CDR3 is 13 residues. Looked up from germline, CDR1 is MDHEN and CDR2 is SYDVKM. The CDR3, as DNA: TGTGCCAGCAGATCGACAGGATTCCCCGAGCAGTACTTC. Its protein is CASRSTGFPEQYF.